The T cell receptor beta chain under discussion was sequenced for a study of technical replicates of blood from a few donors. CDR1 and CDR2 from the germline V gene are MNHEY and SVGAGI. The CDR3 is 13 amino acids. The V end was cut by 6 bases, the J end by 1 base, with 10 bases between. Sequenced by immunoSEQ multiplex PCR; TCRdb stores in-frame clones only, minus some. This repertoire shows approximately 75,000 clones, about nine tenths found once; its top ten account for 0.41%. Source material: T cells isolated from PBMCs. V and J are TRBV6-5 and TRBJ2-7; D perhaps matches TRBD1 (6 bases). The origin of this receptor is a human donor in good health. The CDR3 is CASRNRGSYEQYF. The CDR3 DNA sequence: TGTGCCAGCAGGAATAGGGGGTCCTACGAGCAGTACTTC.